These 10 T cell receptor beta chains were sequenced from one sample in a study of T cell clonality in common variable immunodeficiency. Here immunoSEQ multiplex PCR was the method, and the copy in TCRdb shows in-frame clones only, minus some. This set yields approximately 42,000 clones and no singletons; the top ten hold about 1.3%. Sequenced input: peripheral blood mononuclear cells. These receptors all come from a person between 18 and 75 years old in good health.

This clone was found many times. The read ends 3 residues early relative to the CDR3; the germline J gene fills the gap. The gene calls are TRBV5-1 and TRBJ2-1; D is ambiguous. This CDR3 has 12 residues. With 4 bases removed from V and 7 bases from J, the gap between germline ends came to 9 bases. Germline values: CDR1 SGHRS, CDR2 YFSETQ. CDR3 protein: CASSPDLNEQFF. Incomplete CDR3 DNA: TGCGCCAGCAGCCCAGACTTAAATGAG.

In this sample, this clone turned up a few times. The CDR3 end falls 3 residues outside the read, so it is completed with the germline J gene. At the DNA level, this CDR3 is encoded by other sequences in the same sample as well. This sequence joins TRBV10-2 and TRBJ2-7; 12 bases are shared with TRBD2. CDR3 length: 17 amino acids. Germline V gives CDR1 WSHSY, CDR2 SAAADI. Losses at the gene ends were 6 bases for V and 5 bases for J; bases not matched to a gene: 14. The sequenced part of the CDR3 DNA is TGCGCCAGCAGCGCCGCAGGACTAGCGGGAAGGGTTGACGAG. Translating gives CASSAAGLAGRVDE. In full, the CDR3 reads CASSAAGLAGRVDEQYF.

In its sample, this clone was seen many times. The read ends 3 residues shy of where the CDR3 ends; the end is completed using the germline J gene. V usage is TRBV19 and J usage is TRBJ2-2, with TRBD2 matching over 8 bases. CDR3 length: 15 amino acids. V shed 6 bases and J 7 bases; nucleotides not matched to a gene: 10. Germline values: CDR1 LNHDA, CDR2 SQIVND (reference sequence). CDR3 DNA, as far as it was read: TGTGCCAGTAGGTATAGCGGGACCTGGAGCGGGGAG. Protein product: CASRYSGTWSGE. The full CDR3 protein is CASRYSGTWSGELFF. The entire variable domain, with the rest obtained from reference TRBV19 and TRBJ2-2, is as follows: DGGITQSPKYLFRKEGQNVTLSCEQNLNHDAMYWYRQDPGQGLRLIYYSQIVNDFQKGDIAEGYSVSREKKESFPLTVTSAQKNPTAFYLCASRYSGTWSGELFFGEGSRLTVL.

This clone was seen ten or more times. The read comes to an end 3 residues before the CDR3 does, leaving the germline J gene to fill in the end. V is TRBV2 and J is TRBJ2-7; 7 bases match TRBD1. The junction had 9 bases not matched to a gene; V was cut back by 1 base and J by 6 bases. This CDR3 is built from 15 residues. Germline values: CDR1 SNHLY, CDR2 FYNNEI. The sequenced CDR3 bases are TGTGCCAGCAGTGAAGGAGCAGGGGGAATGATCGAG. Its translation: CASSEGAGGMIE. The CDR3 in its entirety is CASSEGAGGMIEQYF. The entire variable domain, with the rest obtained from reference TRBV2 and TRBJ2-7, is as follows: EPEVTQTPSHQVTQMGQEVILRCVPISNHLYFYWYRQILGQKVEFLVSFYNNEISEKSEIFDDQFSVERPDGSNFTLKIRSTKLEDSAMYFCASSEGAGGMIEQYFGPGTRLTVT.

This clone was seen repeatedly, ten times or more. The read is 3 residues too short to cover the CDR3 end, so that end is filled in from the germline J gene. The rearrangement joins TRBV20-1 to TRBJ2-7; D perhaps matches TRBD2 (6 bases). Per germline, CDR1 DFQATT and CDR2 SNEGSKA (reference sequence). Trimming left V 3 bases short and J 0 bases short, with 12 bases between. CDR3 length: 14 residues. CDR3 DNA (partial): TGCAGTGCTAGCTTGCGCGGGAACTCCTACGAG. Translated: CSASLRGNSYE. The whole CDR3 is CSASLRGNSYEQYF.

This clone occurred many times. The CDR3 is cut off 3 residues early in the read; its end comes from the germline J gene. The J gene is TRBJ2-7, the V gene TRBV28; TRBD2 aligns across 13 bases. The CDR3 has 16 amino acids. The germline gives CDR1 MDHEN, CDR2 SYDVKM. V dropped 2 bases and J dropped 3; count of bases not matched to a gene: 4. CDR3 bases read: TGTGCCAGCAGTTTACCCGGACTAGCGGGAGTCTACGAG. Translating it yields CASSLPGLAGVYE. From start to end, the CDR3 is CASSLPGLAGVYEQYF.

This clone was observed a few times. The CDR3 extends 3 residues past the end of the read, so its final part is completed from the germline J gene. The chain couples TRBV7-2 to TRBJ1-1, with TRBD1 matching over 9 bases. The CDR3 has 13 residues. V lost 5 bases and J lost 6; bases outside the gene matches: 4. In germline, CDR1 is SGHTA, CDR2 FQGNSA. The sequenced CDR3 bases are TGTGCCAGCAGCCCCAGGACAGGGGCTGAA. This translates into CASSPRTGAE. The full CDR3 sequence reads CASSPRTGAEAFF.

This clone was seen a handful of times. The read gets to within 3 residues of the CDR3 end, and the germline J gene fills in the rest. The chain links TRBV20-1 to TRBJ2-3, with TRBD2 matching 9 bases. V gave up 6 bases and J gave up 0 bases; unmatched junction bases: 7. Germline V lookup: CDR1 DFQATT, CDR2 SNEGSKA (reference sequence). The CDR3 length is 15 residues. The CDR3 loop is CSARGLAVSTDTQYF. The CDR3 bases that were read are TGCAGTGCGCGGGGACTAGCAGTCAGCACAGATACG.

In its sample, this clone was seen many times. The CDR3 goes on 3 residues after the read ends, and that part is filled in from the germline J gene. V usage is TRBV7-2 and J usage is TRBJ2-1, with D perhaps TRBD2 (5 bases). V was trimmed by 3 bases and J by 4 bases, leaving 10 bases between them. The CDR3 runs to 14 residues. The V gene's germline CDR1 is SGHTA and CDR2 FQGNSA. The CDR3 protein is CASSFALGYNEQFF. The sequenced part of the CDR3 DNA is TGTGCCAGCAGCTTCGCACTAGGATACAATGAG.

This clone was detected many times. The read terminates 3 residues ahead of where the CDR3 ends, so the germline J gene completes it. The chain carries TRBV29-1 and TRBJ2-2, with 14 bases fitting TRBD2. The CDR3 consists of 15 residues. The ends lost 7 bases at V and 5 bases at J; junction bases unmatched: 6. In germline, CDR1 is SQVTM, CDR2 ANQGSEA. The sequenced part of the CDR3 DNA is TGCAGCGCTATTGGACTAGCGGGAGGAACCGGGGAG. It codes for CSAIGLAGGTGE. The entire CDR3 reads CSAIGLAGGTGELFF.